Sequencing of this TCR beta chain was carried out in a study of Graves' ophthalmopathy and Graves' hyperthyroidism. This clonotype appeared many times. CDR3 length: 14 amino acids. In germline, CDR1 is GTSNPN, CDR2 SVGIG (reference sequence). Trimming left V 4 bases short and J 4 bases short, with 16 bases between. Amplification from RNA transcripts yielded the TCR beta CDR3 regions. HTBI primers primed a first-round RT-PCR, and a second-round multiplex PCR followed. TCRdb itself ran the multiplex PCR reads through MiXCR, one entry per CDR3 protein. This sample has 200,000 to 250,000 distinct CDR3 sequences, with 20% to 25% found just once.

This chain joins TRBV30 and TRBJ1-1; D is possibly TRBD1 (6 bases). Sequenced input: peripheral blood. The sequence derives from a woman aged 50 to 60 with Graves' ophthalmopathy. In DNA form, the CDR3 reads TGTGCCTGGACCCCAGGACAGCCAGGCACTGAAGCTTTCTTT. This translates into CAWTPGQPGTEAFF.